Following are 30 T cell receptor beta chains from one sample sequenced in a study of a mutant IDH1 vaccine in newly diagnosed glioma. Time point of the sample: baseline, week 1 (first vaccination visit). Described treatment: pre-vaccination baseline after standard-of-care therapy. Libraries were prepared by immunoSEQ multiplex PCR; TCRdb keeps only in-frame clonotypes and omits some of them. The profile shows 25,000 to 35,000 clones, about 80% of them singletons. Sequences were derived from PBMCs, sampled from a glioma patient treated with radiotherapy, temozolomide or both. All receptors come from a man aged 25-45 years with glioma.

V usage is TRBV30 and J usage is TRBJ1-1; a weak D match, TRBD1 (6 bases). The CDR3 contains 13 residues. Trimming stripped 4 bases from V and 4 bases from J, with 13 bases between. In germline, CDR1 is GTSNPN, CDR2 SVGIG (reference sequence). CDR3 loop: CAWMGGRGTEAFF. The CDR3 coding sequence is TGTGCCTGGATGGGGGGGCGTGGCACTGAAGCTTTCTTT.

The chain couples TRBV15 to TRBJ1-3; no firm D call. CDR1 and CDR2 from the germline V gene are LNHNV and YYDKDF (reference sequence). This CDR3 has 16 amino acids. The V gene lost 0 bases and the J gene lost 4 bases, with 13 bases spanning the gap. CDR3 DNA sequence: TGTGCCACCAGCAGAGATCTTTCAGGTAGCGGAAACACCATATATTTT. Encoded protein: CATSRDLSGSGNTIYF.

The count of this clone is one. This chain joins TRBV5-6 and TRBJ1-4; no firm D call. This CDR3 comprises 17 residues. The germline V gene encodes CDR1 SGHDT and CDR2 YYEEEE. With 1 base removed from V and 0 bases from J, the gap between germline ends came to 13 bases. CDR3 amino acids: CASSLIGEWPTNEKLFF. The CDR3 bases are TGTGCCAGCAGCTTGATCGGGGAATGGCCAACTAATGAAAAACTGTTTTTT.

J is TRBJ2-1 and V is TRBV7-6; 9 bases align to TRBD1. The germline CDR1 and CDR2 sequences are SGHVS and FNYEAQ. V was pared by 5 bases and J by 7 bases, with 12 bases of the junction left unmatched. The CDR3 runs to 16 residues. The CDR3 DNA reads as TGTGCCAGCAGCGCAAGGACAGGGGTGGGTAGAAATGAGCAGTTCTTC. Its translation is CASSARTGVGRNEQFF.

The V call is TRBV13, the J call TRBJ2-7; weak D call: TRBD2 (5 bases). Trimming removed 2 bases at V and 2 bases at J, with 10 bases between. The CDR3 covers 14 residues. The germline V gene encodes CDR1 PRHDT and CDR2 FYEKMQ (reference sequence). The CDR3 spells CASSLFSETYEQYF. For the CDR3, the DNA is TGTGCCAGCAGCTTATTTAGCGAGACCTACGAGCAGTACTTC.

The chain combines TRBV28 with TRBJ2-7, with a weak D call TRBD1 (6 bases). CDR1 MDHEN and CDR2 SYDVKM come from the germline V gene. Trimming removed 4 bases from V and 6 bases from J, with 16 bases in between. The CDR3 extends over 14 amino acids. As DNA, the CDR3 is TGTGCCAGCAGTTCCCGGACAGAGGATGGCGAGCAGTACTTC. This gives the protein CASSSRTEDGEQYF.

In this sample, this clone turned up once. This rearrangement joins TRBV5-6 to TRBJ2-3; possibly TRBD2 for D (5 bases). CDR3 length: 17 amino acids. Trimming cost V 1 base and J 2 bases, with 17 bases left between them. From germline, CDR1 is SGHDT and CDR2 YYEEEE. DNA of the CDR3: TGTGCCAGCAGCTTGAGTAGACGGGGATTTTACACAGATACGCAGTATTTT. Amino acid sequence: CASSLSRRGFYTDTQYF.

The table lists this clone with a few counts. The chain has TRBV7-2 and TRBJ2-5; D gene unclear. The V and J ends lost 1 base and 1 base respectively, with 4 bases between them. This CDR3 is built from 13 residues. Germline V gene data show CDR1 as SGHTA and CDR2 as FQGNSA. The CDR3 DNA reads TGTGCCAGCAGCTTAGTCCTCCAAGAGACCCAGTACTTC. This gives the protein CASSLVLQETQYF.

CDR3 protein: CASSQEVGGAKNIQYF. As DNA, the CDR3 is TGTGCCAGCAGCCAAGAAGTAGGGGGGGCCAAAAACATTCAGTACTTC. The rearrangement links TRBV14 to TRBJ2-4; TRBD1 or TRBD2 may be the D gene (6 bases each). Germline V gives CDR1 SGHDN, CDR2 FVKESK. V lost 0 bases to trimming and J lost 1 base, with 10 bases between them. The CDR3 contains 16 residues.

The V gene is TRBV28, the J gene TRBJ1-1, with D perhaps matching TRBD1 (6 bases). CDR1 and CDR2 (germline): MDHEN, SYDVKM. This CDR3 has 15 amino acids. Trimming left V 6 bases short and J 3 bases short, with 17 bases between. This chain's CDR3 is CASSQNREGDTEAFF. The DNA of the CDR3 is TGTGCCAGCAGCCAGAACAGGGAAGGGGACACTGAAGCTTTCTTT.

CDR3 in DNA: TGTGCCAGCAGCTTGCCTGAGACACGATCCTACGAGCAGTACTTC. Protein: CASSLPETRSYEQYF. V and J are TRBV5-4 and TRBJ2-7, with D hard to call. The CDR3 contains 15 residues. Germline CDR1 SGHNT, CDR2 YYREEE (reference sequence). Trimming pared 1 base from V and 1 base from J, leaving 12 bases between.

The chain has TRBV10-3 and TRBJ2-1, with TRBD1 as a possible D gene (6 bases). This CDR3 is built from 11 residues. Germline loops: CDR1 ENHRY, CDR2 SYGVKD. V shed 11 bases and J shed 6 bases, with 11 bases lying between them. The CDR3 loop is CAVGAGNEQFF. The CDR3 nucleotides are TGTGCCGTGGGGGCGGGCAATGAGCAGTTCTTC.

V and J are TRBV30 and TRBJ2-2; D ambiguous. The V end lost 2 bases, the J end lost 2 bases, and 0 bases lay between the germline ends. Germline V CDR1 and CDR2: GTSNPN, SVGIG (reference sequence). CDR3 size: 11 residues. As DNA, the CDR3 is TGTGCCTGGAGTAACACCGGGGAGCTGTTTTTT. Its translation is CAWSNTGELFF.

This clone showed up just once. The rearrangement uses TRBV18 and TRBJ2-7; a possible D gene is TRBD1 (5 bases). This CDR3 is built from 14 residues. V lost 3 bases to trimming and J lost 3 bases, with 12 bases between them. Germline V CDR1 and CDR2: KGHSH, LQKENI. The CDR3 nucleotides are TGTGCCAGCTCACCTGAGACAGTTAACTACGAGCAGTACTTC. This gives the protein CASSPETVNYEQYF.

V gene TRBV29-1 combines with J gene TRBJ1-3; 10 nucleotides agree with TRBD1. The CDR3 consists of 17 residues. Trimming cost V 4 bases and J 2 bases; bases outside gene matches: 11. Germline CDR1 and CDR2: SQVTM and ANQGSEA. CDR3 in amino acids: CSVALPGQGFAGNTIYF. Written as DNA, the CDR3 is TGCAGCGTTGCCCTACCGGGACAGGGGTTTGCTGGAAACACCATATATTTT. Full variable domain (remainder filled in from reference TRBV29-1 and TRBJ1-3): SAVISQKPSRDICQRGTSLTIQCQVDSQVTMMFWYRQQPGQSLTLIATANQGSEATYESGFVIDKFPISRPNLTFSTLTVSNMSPEDSSIYLCSVALPGQGFAGNTIYFGEGSWLTVV.

This CDR3 is CASSIFGRQGANNEQFF. In nucleotides, the CDR3 is TGTGCCTCTAGTATCTTCGGTCGGCAGGGGGCCAACAATGAGCAGTTCTTC. The rearrangement joins TRBV19 to TRBJ2-1, with 8 bases matching TRBD1. This CDR3 has 17 residues. From germline, CDR1 is LNHDA and CDR2 SQIVND (reference sequence). The V and J ends lost 11 bases and 5 bases, in that order; junction bases with no gene match: 20.

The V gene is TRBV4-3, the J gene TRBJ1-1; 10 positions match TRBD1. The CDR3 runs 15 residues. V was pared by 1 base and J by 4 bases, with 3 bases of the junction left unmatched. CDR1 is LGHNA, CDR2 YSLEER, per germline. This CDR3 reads CASSQGRDRGTEAFF. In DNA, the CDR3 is TGCGCCAGCAGCCAAGGGAGGGACAGGGGCACTGAAGCTTTCTTT.

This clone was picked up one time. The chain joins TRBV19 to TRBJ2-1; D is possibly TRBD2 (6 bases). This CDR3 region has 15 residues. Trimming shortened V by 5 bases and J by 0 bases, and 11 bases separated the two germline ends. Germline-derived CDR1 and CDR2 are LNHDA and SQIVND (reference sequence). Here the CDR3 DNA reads TGTGCCAGTAGTGCCGGACTACGCTCCTACAATGAGCAGTTCTTC. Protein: CASSAGLRSYNEQFF. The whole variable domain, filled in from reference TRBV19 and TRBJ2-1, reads DGGITQSPKYLFRKEGQNVTLSCEQNLNHDAMYWYRQDPGQGLRLIYYSQIVNDFQKGDIAEGYSVSREKKESFPLTVTSAQKNPTAFYLCASSAGLRSYNEQFFGPGTRLTVL.

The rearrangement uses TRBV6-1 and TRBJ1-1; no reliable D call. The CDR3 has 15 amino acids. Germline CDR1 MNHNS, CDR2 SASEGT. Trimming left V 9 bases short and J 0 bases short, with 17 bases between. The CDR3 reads CASETAPGVNTEAFF. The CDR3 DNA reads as TGTGCCAGTGAGACGGCCCCCGGGGTGAACACTGAAGCTTTCTTT.

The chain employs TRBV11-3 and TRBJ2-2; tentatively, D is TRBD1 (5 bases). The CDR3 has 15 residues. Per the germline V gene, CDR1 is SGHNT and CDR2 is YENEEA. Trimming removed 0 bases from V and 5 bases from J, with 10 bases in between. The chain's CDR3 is CASSLDPGLTGELFF. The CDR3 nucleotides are TGTGCCAGCAGCTTAGACCCAGGGCTAACCGGGGAGCTGTTTTTT.

Written as DNA, the CDR3 is TGTGCCAGCAGCCTGGGGGGGAGGAGGACCTACGAGCAGTACTTC. Translation: CASSLGGRRTYEQYF. The chain recombines TRBV7-2 with TRBJ2-7; TRBD2 matches at 7 bases. The germline gives CDR1 SGHTA, CDR2 FQGNSA. The CDR3 consists of 15 residues. After removal of 5 bases from V and 2 bases from J, the junction contained 9 bases not matched to a gene.

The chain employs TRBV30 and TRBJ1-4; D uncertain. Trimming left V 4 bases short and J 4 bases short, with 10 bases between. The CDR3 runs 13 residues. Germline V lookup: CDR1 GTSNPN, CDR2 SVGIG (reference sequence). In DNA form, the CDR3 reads TGTGCCTGGAACCGGCAGGTTAATGAAAAACTGTTTTTT. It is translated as CAWNRQVNEKLFF.

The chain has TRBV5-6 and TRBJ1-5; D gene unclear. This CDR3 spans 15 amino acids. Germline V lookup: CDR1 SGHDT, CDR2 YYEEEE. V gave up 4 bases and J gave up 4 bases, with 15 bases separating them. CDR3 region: CASSKFGQANQPQHF. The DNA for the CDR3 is TGTGCCAGCAGCAAATTTGGGCAGGCAAATCAGCCCCAGCATTTT.

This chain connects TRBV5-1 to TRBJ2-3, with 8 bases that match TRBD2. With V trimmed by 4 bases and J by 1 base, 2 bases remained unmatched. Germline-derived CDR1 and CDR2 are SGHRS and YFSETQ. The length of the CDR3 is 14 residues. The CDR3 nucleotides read TGCGCCAGCAGCGTGACTAGCGGCACAGATACGCAGTATTTT. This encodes CASSVTSGTDTQYF.

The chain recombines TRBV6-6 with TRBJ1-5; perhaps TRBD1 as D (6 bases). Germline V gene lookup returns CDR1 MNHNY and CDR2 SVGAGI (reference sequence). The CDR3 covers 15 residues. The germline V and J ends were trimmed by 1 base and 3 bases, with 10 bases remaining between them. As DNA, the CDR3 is TGTGCCAGCAGTTACTGGACAGAGAACAATCAGCCCCAGCATTTT. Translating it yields CASSYWTENNQPQHF.

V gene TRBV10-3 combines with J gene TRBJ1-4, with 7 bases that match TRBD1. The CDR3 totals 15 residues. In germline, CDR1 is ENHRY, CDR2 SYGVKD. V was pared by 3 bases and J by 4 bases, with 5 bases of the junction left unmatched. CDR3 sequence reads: CAISDPGQNNEKLFF. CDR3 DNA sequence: TGTGCCATCAGTGATCCGGGACAGAATAATGAAAAACTGTTTTTT.

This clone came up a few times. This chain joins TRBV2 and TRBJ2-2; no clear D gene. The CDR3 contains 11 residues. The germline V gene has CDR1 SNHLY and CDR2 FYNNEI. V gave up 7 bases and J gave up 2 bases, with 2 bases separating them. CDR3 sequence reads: CASTNTGELFF. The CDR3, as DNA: TGTGCCAGCACTAACACCGGGGAGCTGTTTTTT.

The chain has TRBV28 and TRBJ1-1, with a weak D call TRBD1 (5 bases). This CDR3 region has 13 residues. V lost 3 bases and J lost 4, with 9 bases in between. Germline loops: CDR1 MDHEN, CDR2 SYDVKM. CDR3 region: CASSFSGGTEAFF. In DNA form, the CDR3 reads TGTGCCAGCAGTTTTAGTGGGGGCACTGAAGCTTTCTTT.

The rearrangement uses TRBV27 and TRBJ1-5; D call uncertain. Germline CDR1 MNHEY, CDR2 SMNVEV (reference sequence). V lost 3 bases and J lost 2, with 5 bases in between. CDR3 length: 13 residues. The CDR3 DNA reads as TGTGCCAGCAGTTTTCGCGGCAATCAGCCCCAGCATTTT. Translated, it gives CASSFRGNQPQHF.

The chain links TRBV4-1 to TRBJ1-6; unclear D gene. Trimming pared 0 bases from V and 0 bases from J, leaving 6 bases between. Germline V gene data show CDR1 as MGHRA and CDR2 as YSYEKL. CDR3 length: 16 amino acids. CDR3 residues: CASSQEASSYNSPLHF. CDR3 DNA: TGCGCCAGCAGCCAAGAAGCTAGCTCCTATAATTCACCCCTCCACTTT.